The 20 T cell receptor beta chains given below trace back to one sample, sequenced in a study of T cell repertoires in cytomegalovirus infection. TCRdb fed the reads into MiXCR, producing one record per CDR3 protein. The sample lists some 300,000 distinct CDR3 sequences, 8% to 10% occurring once. The source material was PBMCs. The receptors shown here come from a human donor in good health (CMV status not recorded). Some clones in this sample may be carry-over from other donors' samples.

The sample holds a few counts of this clonotype. The V call is TRBV20-1, the J call TRBJ1-1; possibly TRBD1 for D (5 bases). The ends were cut back, 2 bases at V and 4 bases at J, with 17 bases in the middle. The CDR3 has 15 residues. Germline lookup yields CDR1 DFQATT and CDR2 SNEGSKA (reference sequence). The CDR3 protein is CSARWIGARATEAFF. The CDR3 DNA reads TGCAGTGCTAGATGGATAGGGGCTAGGGCCACTGAAGCTTTCTTT.

This clonotype was seen a handful of times. This chain links TRBV3-1 with TRBJ2-1, with D possibly TRBD2 on 5 matching bases. This CDR3 is built from 16 residues. Per germline, CDR1 LGHDT and CDR2 YNNKEL (reference sequence). V was clipped by 2 bases and J by 0 bases, with 11 bases between them. CDR3 nucleotides: TGTGCCAGCAGCCAAAAGGAGGTTAACTCCTACAATGAGCAGTTCTTC. This gives the protein CASSQKEVNSYNEQFF.

CDR3 sequence reads: CASSQEYVGQFF. The CDR3 DNA reads TGTGCCAGCAGCCAAGAGTATGTGGGGCAGTTCTTC. The rearrangement joins TRBV4-2 to TRBJ2-1, with D unresolved. The V gene's germline CDR1 is LGHNA and CDR2 YNFKEQ. This CDR3 region has 12 residues. V dropped 0 bases and J dropped 12 bases, with 9 bases sitting between them.

The table lists this clonotype with many counts. The chain recombines TRBV7-9 with TRBJ1-1, with unresolved D. CDR1 SEHNR and CDR2 FQNEAQ come from the germline V gene (reference sequence). V lost 8 bases and J 0 bases, leaving 16 bases between the germline ends. The length of the CDR3 is 15 residues. The DNA of the CDR3 is TGTGCCAGCGGATCAGGTTCGGTCGTGAACACTGAAGCTTTCTTT. Translated: CASGSGSVVNTEAFF.

The chain carries TRBV28 and TRBJ2-2; D is possibly TRBD1 or TRBD2 (5 bases each). CDR1 MDHEN and CDR2 SYDVKM come from the germline V gene. This CDR3 comprises 14 residues. Trimming shortened V by 6 bases and J by 3 bases, and 11 bases separated the two germline ends. The CDR3 nucleotides are TGTGCCAGCAGCCCCGGGGACCACACCGGGGAGCTGTTTTTT. As protein: CASSPGDHTGELFF.

Many counts were recorded for this clonotype. CDR3 amino acids: CASSPVRQGAEAFF. As DNA, the CDR3 is TGTGCCAGCAGCCCGGTCAGACAGGGAGCTGAAGCTTTCTTT. V usage is TRBV5-5 and J usage is TRBJ1-1; 7 bases are shared with TRBD1. Losses at the gene ends were 4 bases for V and 6 bases for J; bases not matched to a gene: 9. Germline CDR1 reads SGHKS; CDR2 reads YYEKEE (reference sequence). CDR3 length: 14 residues. Full variable domain (remainder filled in from reference TRBV5-5 and TRBJ1-1): DAGVTQSPTHLIKTRGQQVTLRCSPISGHKSVSWYQQVLGQGPQFIFQYYEKEERGRGNFPDRFSARQFPNYSSELNVNALLLGDSALYLCASSPVRQGAEAFFGQGTRLTVV.

The chain is built from TRBV20-1 and TRBJ2-5, with D perhaps TRBD2 (7 bases). CDR1 and CDR2 from the germline V gene are DFQATT and SNEGSKA (reference sequence). Trimming removed 0 bases from V and 7 bases from J, with 27 bases in between. This CDR3 is 18 amino acids long. The CDR3 here is CSARDDTRYRGGRGTQYF. CDR3 sequence (DNA): TGCAGTGCTAGAGATGATACTCGTTATAGGGGGGGGCGTGGGACCCAGTACTTC.

This clonotype was seen ten or more times. The chain links TRBV5-5 to TRBJ2-1; D is uncertain. Germline CDR1 reads SGHKS; CDR2 reads YYEKEE (reference sequence). Between the trimmed V and J ends, which lost 0 bases and 1 base, there was a span of 5 bases. The length of the CDR3 is 14 residues. CDR3 nucleotide sequence: TGTGCCAGCAGCTTGGACTATTCCTACAATGAGCAGTTCTTC. Amino acid sequence: CASSLDYSYNEQFF.

This sequence joins TRBV5-5 and TRBJ2-1; 7 bases match TRBD2. The CDR3 consists of 17 residues. Germline CDR1 and CDR2: SGHKS and YYEKEE (reference sequence). V gave up 0 bases and J gave up 0 bases; unmatched junction bases: 6. The CDR3 reads CASSLETSLASYNEQFF. DNA of the CDR3: TGTGCCAGCAGCTTGGAGACTAGCCTGGCCTCCTACAATGAGCAGTTCTTC.

The chain recombines TRBV14 with TRBJ2-5; the D gene could be TRBD1 or TRBD2 (5 bases each). Trimming removed 1 base from V and 1 base from J, with 10 bases in between. The CDR3 is 15 amino acids. CDR1 and CDR2 (germline): SGHDN, FVKESK. CDR3 amino acids: CASSQGGWLQETQYF. In DNA, the CDR3 is TGTGCCAGCAGCCAAGGGGGGTGGCTCCAAGAGACCCAGTACTTC. The whole variable domain, filled in from reference TRBV14 and TRBJ2-5, reads EAGVTQFPSHSVIEKGQTVTLRCDPISGHDNLYWYRRVMGKEIKFLLHFVKESKQDESGMPNNRFLAERTGGTYSTLKVQPAELEDSGVYFCASSQGGWLQETQYFGPGTRLLVL.

In this sample, this clonotype turned up many times. This CDR3 reads CASSGNSYEQYV. In DNA, the CDR3 is TGTGCCAGCAGTGGGAACAGTTACGAGCAGTACGTC. The chain joins TRBV28 to TRBJ2-7, with D unresolved. Germline-derived CDR1 and CDR2 are MDHEN and SYDVKM. The V end lost 5 bases, the J end lost 4 bases, and 9 bases lay between the germline ends. The CDR3 covers 12 residues.

The chain carries TRBV12-3 or TRBV12-4 and TRBJ2-1; 11 positions agree with TRBD2. The CDR3 consists of 16 residues. V lost 6 bases to trimming and J lost 6 bases; unmatched junction nucleotides: 10. The CDR3 here is CASSSRLAGRPNEQFF. CDR3 sequence (DNA): TGTGCCAGCAGCTCGAGACTAGCGGGGCGCCCCAATGAGCAGTTCTTC.

This clonotype was counted ten times or more. The chain carries TRBV9 and TRBJ2-3; D is possibly TRBD1 or TRBD2 (5 bases each). Germline CDR1 and CDR2: SGDLS and YYNGEE. The CDR3 length is 15 residues. V was clipped by 0 bases and J by 5 bases, with 13 bases between them. The CDR3 DNA follows: TGTGCCAGCAGCGTAGGGGGGAGCCCCTTAGATACGCAGTATTTT. This codes for CASSVGGSPLDTQYF.

This clonotype was seen at least ten times. The chain uses TRBV28 and TRBJ2-7; D not resolved. This CDR3 is 12 amino acids long. Germline CDR1 MDHEN, CDR2 SYDVKM. Trimming stripped 6 bases from V and 9 bases from J, with 15 bases between. The DNA of the CDR3 is TGTGCCAGCAGCGGGCCCGGGTTCGGGCAGTACGTC. This gives the protein CASSGPGFGQYV.

This clonotype was seen ten or more times. The rearrangement links TRBV7-6 to TRBJ2-1; 11 bases are a match to TRBD2. There are 15 residues in the CDR3. Germline lookup yields CDR1 SGHVS and CDR2 FNYEAQ. V lost 5 bases to trimming and J lost 7 bases; unmatched junction nucleotides: 7. CDR3 in amino acids: CASSLGLAVGNEQFF. CDR3 sequence (DNA): TGTGCCAGCAGCCTGGGACTAGCGGTTGGTAATGAGCAGTTCTTC.

This clonotype showed up many times. This sequence joins TRBV29-1 and TRBJ1-2, with D tentatively TRBD1 (5 bases). Trimming left V 4 bases short and J 8 bases short, with 14 bases between. CDR3 size: 12 residues. Germline CDR1 and CDR2: SQVTM and ANQGSEA. CDR3 in DNA: TGCAGCGTTGCTGTCAGGGTGGGAGGCTACACCTTC. Residues: CSVAVRVGGYTF.

This clonotype showed up many times. The chain combines TRBV12-3 or TRBV12-4 with TRBJ1-1; 7 bases fit TRBD1. CDR3 length: 14 amino acids. The ends lost 2 bases at V and 9 bases at J; junction bases unmatched: 9. For the CDR3, the DNA is TGTGCCAGCAGTTTAAGAGGGTCACAGGGGAAAGCTTTCTTT. Residues: CASSLRGSQGKAFF.

This clonotype was observed many times. This chain uses TRBV11-3 with TRBJ1-6; possibly TRBD1 for D (6 bases). The V gene lost 1 base and the J gene lost 8 bases, with 9 bases spanning the gap. Germline V lookup: CDR1 SGHNT, CDR2 YENEEA. The CDR3 runs to 14 residues. CDR3 protein: CASSLGRTDSPLHF. In DNA, the CDR3 is TGTGCCAGCAGCTTAGGACGGACAGATTCACCCCTCCACTTT.

Ten or more counts support this clonotype. The chain joins TRBV28 to TRBJ2-5; 9 positions match TRBD1. Per germline, CDR1 MDHEN and CDR2 SYDVKM. With 8 bases clipped from V and 5 bases from J, the junction kept 12 bases outside the gene matches. The CDR3 runs 15 residues. CDR3 sequence reads: CASFLGGTGLETQYF. The CDR3 DNA is TGTGCCAGCTTCTTAGGGGGGACAGGGTTGGAGACCCAGTACTTC. Filled out from reference TRBV28 and TRBJ2-5, the complete variable domain reads DVKVTQSSRYLVKRTGEKVFLECVQDMDHENMFWYRQDPGLGLRLIYFSYDVKMKEKGDIPEGYSVSREKKERFSLILESASTNQTSMYLCASFLGGTGLETQYFGPGTRLLVL.

There are many counts of this clonotype. The V and J genes are TRBV19 and TRBJ2-1; 8 positions agree with TRBD1. V shed 6 bases, J shed 6 bases, and the junction held 10 bases outside the gene matches. Germline-derived CDR1 and CDR2 are LNHDA and SQIVND (reference sequence). There are 15 residues in the CDR3. The CDR3 is CASRPPGGLGNEQFF. The DNA for the CDR3 is TGTGCCAGTAGACCCCCAGGGGGCCTGGGCAATGAGCAGTTCTTC.